The clone carrying this T cell receptor beta chain has only a few counts. Its specificity is not known. This record comes from a study of CD8 T cells in ankylosing spondylitis. Study conclusions and caveats: One TCR beta motif, made up of several highly homologous variants, appeared characteristic of ankylosing spondylitis blood. Disease-associated clones were reportedly significantly overrepresented in matched ankylosing spondylitis synovial fluid.

The J segment lost 3 bases and the V segment lost 6 bases, leaving 11 bases of the junction unmatched. Germline CDR1 is MNHNS and CDR2 is SASEGT. This CDR3 has 16 residues. Quantitative 5'-RACE was performed with molecular barcodes, and it yielded the TCR beta libraries. One entry per CDR3 protein, called by TCRdb with MiXCR from the 5' RACE reads. This table holds a few hundred thousand distinct CDR3 sequences, roughly an eighth found once. The sequence came from a male donor with ankylosing spondylitis. The sample was blood, either unsorted or a sorted T cell fraction (not recorded which). This chain connects TRBV6-1 to TRBJ2-3, with TRBD2 matching over 8 bases. The DNA for the CDR3 is TGTGCCAGCAGATCCACCGGGACTAGTCGGACAGATACGCAGTATTTT. It specifies CASRSTGTSRTDTQYF.